Presented here are 22 T cell receptor beta chains from one specimen sequenced in a study of blood T cells in healthy people across ages (dated by TCRdb to the mid-2010s). Library method: 5' RACE. The run used an Illumina HiSeq 2500. The second PCR ran for about 7 to 11 cycles and used a J-beta primer mix along with a sample-barcoded 5' primer. Using fastp at Q25 and MiXCR, TCRdb reprocessed the public reads and kept productive beta chains. Identical CDR3 protein sequences are pooled into one entry, listed with their most common genes and DNA. The sample table contains some 1,500,000 distinct CDR3 sequences; only one count was recorded for approximately 42% of them. Clones ranked in the top ten supply under 5% of the sample. Material for sequencing was blood. These receptors all stem from a woman under 30 in good health.

This clonotype has more than one count but fewer than ten. This chain links TRBV5-6 with TRBJ2-1; D may be TRBD1 (6 bases). Germline lookup yields CDR1 SGHDT and CDR2 YYEEEE. This CDR3 has 14 residues. Trimming cost V 4 bases and J 8 bases, with 16 bases left between them. The CDR3 region has the DNA TGTGCCAGCAGCCCCCTGATAGCAGGGGATGAGCAGTTCTTC. Its protein is CASSPLIAGDEQFF. Filled out from reference TRBV5-6 and TRBJ2-1, the complete variable domain reads DAGVTQSPTHLIKTRGQQVTLRCSPKSGHDTVSWYQQALGQGPQFIFQYYEEEERQRGNFPDRFSGHQFPNYSSELNVNALLLGDSALYLCASSPLIAGDEQFFGPGTRLTVL.

This clonotype has only one observation. J is TRBJ2-1 and V is TRBV18; 7 bases are shared with TRBD2. This CDR3 has 16 amino acids. Per germline, CDR1 KGHSH and CDR2 LQKENI. V was pared by 5 bases and J by 5 bases, with 12 bases of the junction left unmatched. CDR3 sequence reads: CASSTTRTSDHNEQFF. DNA of the CDR3: TGTGCCAGCTCAACCACGCGTACTAGCGACCACAATGAGCAGTTCTTC.

The J gene is TRBJ2-5, the V gene TRBV7-2; the D call may be TRBD1 or TRBD2 (5 bases each). The CDR3 is 15 amino acids. V dropped 11 bases and J dropped 4 bases, with 23 bases sitting between them. The germline V gene has CDR1 SGHTA and CDR2 FQGNSA. The CDR3 nucleotides read TGTGCCTCGAGAGGCGGTATGGTGGGGACAGAGACCCAGTACTTC. This codes for CASRGGMVGTETQYF.

This clonotype was observed a handful of times. The chain links TRBV12-3 or TRBV12-4 to TRBJ2-7; 8 positions agree with TRBD1. J lost 1 base, V lost 6 bases, and 11 bases had no gene match. This CDR3 spans 16 amino acids. The CDR3 region has the DNA TGTGCCAGCAGACCTCGGACAGGGCAGGGTTCCTACGAGCAGTACTTC. Amino acids: CASRPRTGQGSYEQYF.

This chain uses TRBV5-1 with TRBJ2-3; no reliable D call. V was cut by 0 bases and J by 3 bases, with 8 bases left in between. CDR1 and CDR2 from the germline V gene are SGHRS and YFSETQ. The CDR3 has 14 amino acids. The CDR3 bases are TGCGCCAGCAGCTTGGGGAAAAAAACAGATACGCAGTATTTT. Its protein product is CASSLGKKTDTQYF.

In its sample, this clonotype was seen a few times. The chain joins TRBV27 to TRBJ1-4, with D perhaps matching TRBD1 (6 bases). The CDR3 spans 14 residues. Germline-derived CDR1 and CDR2 are MNHEY and SMNVEV (reference sequence). Between the trimmed V and J ends, which lost 7 bases and 8 bases, there was a span of 17 bases. CDR3 sequence reads: CASTGGATGEKLFF. CDR3 nucleotide sequence: TGTGCCAGCACCGGAGGGGCAACAGGGGAAAAACTGTTTTTT.

This clonotype was seen only a few times. The gene calls are TRBV4-1 and TRBJ2-5; 7 nucleotides match TRBD1. The J call is in doubt because the DNA end fits TRBJ2-7 better. Per the germline V gene, CDR1 is MGHRA and CDR2 is YSYEKL. The CDR3 sequence is 16 residues long. CDR3 sequence: CASSPTSRDSPYEQYF. CDR3 sequence (DNA): TGCGCCAGCAGCCCTACTTCTCGGGACAGCCCTTACGAGCAGTACTTC.

This clonotype was seen a handful of times. The chain is built from TRBV7-3 and TRBJ1-5; 7 nucleotides align to TRBD1. The CDR3 totals 17 residues. With V trimmed by 7 bases and J by 2 bases, 14 bases remained unmatched. Germline V gene data show CDR1 as SGHTA and CDR2 as FQGTGA. This chain's CDR3 is CASNTPRDRYGNQPQHF. The CDR3 DNA is TGTGCCAGCAATACCCCCCGGGACAGATATGGCAATCAGCCCCAGCATTTT. Full variable domain (missing parts from reference TRBV7-3 and TRBJ1-5): GAGVSQTPSNKVTEKGKYVELRCDPISGHTALYWYRQSLGQGPEFLIYFQGTGAADDSGLPNDRFFAVRPEGSVSTLKIQRTERGDSAVYLCASNTPRDRYGNQPQHFGDGTRLSIL.

This clonotype was counted between two and nine times. One base away lies a much larger clone, so this may be a sequencing read error. The V and J genes are TRBV25-1 and TRBJ2-5; D could derive from TRBD1 or TRBD2 (5 bases each). Germline lookup yields CDR1 MGHDK and CDR2 SYGVNS. The CDR3 has 13 residues. CDR3 coding DNA: TGTGCCGGCAGTGAATACGAGGGGGAGACCCAGTACTTC. Protein product: CAGSEYEGETQYF. Filled out from reference TRBV25-1 and TRBJ2-5, the complete variable domain reads EADIYQTPRYLVIGTGKKITLECSQTMGHDKMYWYQQDPGMELHLIHYSYGVNSTEKGDLSSESTVSRIRTEHFPLTLESARPSHTSQYLCAGSEYEGETQYFGPGTRLLVL.

This clonotype turned up a few times. The gene calls are TRBV4-1 and TRBJ1-5, with a tentative D call TRBD1 (5 bases). Germline V lookup: CDR1 MGHRA, CDR2 YSYEKL. The CDR3 totals 15 residues. Trimming took 4 bases from V and 9 from J, leaving 19 bases between them. Here the CDR3 DNA reads TGCGCCAGCAGCCGGACCGGGTTGGGGGATCGGCCCCAGCATTTT. Translating gives CASSRTGLGDRPQHF.

The rearrangement links TRBV6-2 or TRBV6-3 to TRBJ2-3, with 8 nucleotides matching TRBD2. CDR3 length: 14 amino acids. Germline assignment: CDR1 MNHEY and CDR2 SVGEGT. With V trimmed by 6 bases and J by 6 bases, 8 bases remained unmatched. Written as DNA, the CDR3 is TGTGCCAGCAGGTTCCGGGGGGGCCAGGATACGCAGTATTTT. Translation gives CASRFRGGQDTQYF.

The rearrangement uses TRBV20-1 and TRBJ2-7; 10 nucleotides align to TRBD2. This CDR3 is 14 amino acids long. Germline loops: CDR1 DFQATT, CDR2 SNEGSKA (reference sequence). Losses at the gene ends were 3 bases for V and 7 bases for J; bases not matched to a gene: 9. The CDR3 DNA sequence: TGCAGTGCTAGGGCACTAGCGGGAAACAATGAGCAGTACTTC. Its translation: CSARALAGNNEQYF.

As to this clonotype: This is likely a read error, given that the CDR3 carries no conserved phenylalanine or tryptophan at its end. The chain joins TRBV12-3 or TRBV12-4 to TRBJ2-3; 8 nucleotides match TRBD2. The CDR3 runs 15 residues. J gave up 3 bases and V 4 bases, and 6 bases lay outside the gene matches. The CDR3, as DNA: TGTGCCAGCAGTTGGACGGCGGGAGGTACAGATACGCAGTATTCT. This encodes CASSWTAGGTDTQYS.

This clonotype has only a few counts. This chain joins TRBV6-2 or TRBV6-3 and TRBJ2-5; 7 nucleotides line up with TRBD2. This CDR3 is built from 15 residues. Germline V lookup: CDR1 MNHEY, CDR2 SVGEGT. V dropped 3 bases and J dropped 4; count of bases not matched to a gene: 8. CDR3 nucleotide sequence: TGTGCCAGCAGTTATGTCCCGGGAGGACGAGAGACCCAGTACTTC. It codes for CASSYVPGGRETQYF.

The chain has TRBV7-4 and TRBJ1-3; 8 bases are a match to TRBD1. Germline V lookup: CDR1 SGHVT, CDR2 SQSDAQ. The CDR3 has 17 residues. The trim removed 4 bases at V and 0 bases at J, leaving 8 bases unmatched. CDR3 sequence (DNA): TGTGCCAGCAGCTCACAACGGACAGGGCACTCTGGAAACACCATATATTTT. Its translation is CASSSQRTGHSGNTIYF.

The rearrangement uses TRBV9 and TRBJ2-3; TRBD2 matches 7 bases. Germline trimming cut 7 bases from V and 1 base from J; bases unmatched to any gene: 3. CDR3 length: 13 amino acids. CDR1 SGDLS and CDR2 YYNGEE come from the germline V gene. The CDR3 sequence is CASGRARTDTQYF. DNA of the CDR3: TGTGCCAGCGGGAGGGCCCGCACAGATACGCAGTATTTT.

The chain employs TRBV7-2 and TRBJ1-2; D possibly corresponds to TRBD1 (5 bases). The CDR3 extends over 15 amino acids. Germline loops: CDR1 SGHTA, CDR2 FQGNSA. Trimming removed 5 bases from V and 4 bases from J, with 17 bases in between. This chain's CDR3 is CASSLGNRKTYGYTF. In DNA, the CDR3 is TGTGCCAGCAGCCTAGGAAACAGGAAAACCTATGGCTACACCTTC.

The rearrangement uses TRBV12-3 or TRBV12-4 and TRBJ2-2, with 8 bases that match TRBD2. Trimming cost V 4 bases and J 4 bases; bases outside gene matches: 5. The CDR3 consists of 15 residues. This CDR3 reads CASSSTGGPTGELFF. The CDR3 region has the DNA TGTGCCAGCAGTTCTACGGGGGGGCCCACCGGGGAGCTGTTTTTT.

This clonotype occurred a few times. The V gene is TRBV6-2 or TRBV6-3, the J gene TRBJ1-2; TRBD1 might be the D (5 bases). V lost 6 bases, J lost 2 bases, and 13 bases lay in between. From germline, CDR1 is MNHEY and CDR2 SVGEGT. The CDR3 is 14 residues long. CDR3 in amino acids: CASRRIRDNYGYTF. The DNA for the CDR3 is TGTGCCAGCAGGAGGATAAGGGACAACTATGGCTACACCTTC.

V usage is TRBV25-1 and J usage is TRBJ1-1; TRBD1 aligns across 8 bases. This CDR3 has 15 residues. Germline V gene data show CDR1 as MGHDK and CDR2 as SYGVNS. V gave up 4 bases and J gave up 4 bases; unmatched junction bases: 8. Here the CDR3 DNA reads TGTGCCAGCAGTGCATTAGGACAGGGCGGCACTGAAGCTTTCTTT. The encoded protein is CASSALGQGGTEAFF.

The V call is TRBV7-2, the J call TRBJ2-3, with a possible D match to TRBD2 (6 bases). This CDR3 is built from 16 residues. Trimming removed 4 bases from V and 9 bases from J, with 23 bases in between. Germline CDR1 SGHTA, CDR2 FQGNSA. Here the CDR3 DNA reads TGTGCCAGCAGCTCCTACGGGGGATCGCCCCCCCGGACGCAGTATTTT. Its translation is CASSSYGGSPPRTQYF.

This clonotype was seen only a few times. The chain employs TRBV28 and TRBJ2-4; 8 nucleotides match TRBD2. The CDR3 loop spans 19 amino acids. V trimming: 3 bases; J trimming: 0 bases; junction bases outside the gene matches: 13. Per the germline V gene, CDR1 is MDHEN and CDR2 is SYDVKM. The CDR3 DNA reads as TGTGCCAGCAGTTTCCCCGTCGCCGGGGGGGAACTAGCCAAAAACATTCAGTACTTC. Protein product: CASSFPVAGGELAKNIQYF.